This record concerns one T cell receptor (beta chain) sequence. Germline V gene data show CDR1 as MDHEN and CDR2 as SYDVKM. The CDR3 loop spans 15 amino acids. J lost 3 bases, V lost 2 bases, and 3 bases had no gene match. The data stem from a study of blood T cell repertoires in COVID-19. The wider study: Samples of COVID-19 (acute and convalescent) were obtained from the United States, Italy and Spain. Sources were T cells, B-cell-depleted T cells, or PBMCs; the material itself was cDNA or gDNA.

As originally analysed: Amplified reference gene primers provided the basis for estimating nucleated cell counts. Assay: immunoSEQ multiplex PCR; the TCRdb copy retains only in-frame clones and omits some. V and J calls and clone size follow that table, whereas D and trimming were derived from the DNA. The table shows roughly 350,000 clones, with 85% to 90% occurring only once. The sequencing input was peripheral blood. The receptor comes from a woman aged 45 to 65 with active or convalescent COVID-19. V usage is TRBV28 and J usage is TRBJ2-7, with 11 bases that match TRBD1. CDR3 nucleotides: TGTGCCAGCAGTTTAAGCGGGACAGGGGGCTACGAGCAGTACTTC. This codes for CASSLSGTGGYEQYF.